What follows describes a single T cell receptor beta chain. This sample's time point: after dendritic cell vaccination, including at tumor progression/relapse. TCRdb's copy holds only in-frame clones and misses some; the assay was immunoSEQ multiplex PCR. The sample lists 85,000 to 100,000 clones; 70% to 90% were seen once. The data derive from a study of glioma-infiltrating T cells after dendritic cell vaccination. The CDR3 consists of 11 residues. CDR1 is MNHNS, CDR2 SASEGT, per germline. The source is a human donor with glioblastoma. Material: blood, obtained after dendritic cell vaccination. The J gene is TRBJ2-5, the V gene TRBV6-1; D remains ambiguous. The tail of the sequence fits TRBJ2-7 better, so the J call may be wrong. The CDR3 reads CASLGSYEQYF. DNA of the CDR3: TGTGCCAGCTTGGGCTCCTACGAGCAGTACTTC.